The TCR beta chain under discussion was sequenced for a study of cytomegalovirus exposure and HLA in healthy donors. At the level of the study: Later analysis reported that the roughly 130 validation repertoires shared the platform of the roughly 630 first-cohort repertoires.

About this clone: As yet, its antigen is unknown.

The J segment lost 8 bases and the V segment lost 4 bases, leaving 12 bases of the junction unmatched. Germline CDR1 SGHRS, CDR2 YFSETQ. The CDR3 runs to 15 residues. Findings and limits, study-wide: Reports showed the classifier diagnosing cytomegalovirus status with high specificity and sensitivity. Around 160 TCR beta chains were listed as cytomegalovirus-associated.

Here immunoSEQ multiplex PCR was the method, and the copy in TCRdb shows in-frame clones only, minus some. The sample has approximately 270,000 clones; around 85% are singletons. This TCR derives from a woman between 18 and 29 years old in good health and CMV-seronegative. The J gene is TRBJ1-2, the V gene TRBV5-1; 9 positions agree with TRBD1. Sample: PBMCs. CDR3 nucleotide sequence: TGCGCCAGCAGCACCAACGGGGGACAGGGACGGGGCTACACCTTC. It yields the protein CASSTNGGQGRGYTF.